What follows describes a single T cell receptor beta chain. Its matching antigen is unknown. The sample is drawn from a study of T cells in Graves' hyperthyroidism and ophthalmopathy. Amplification targeted TCR beta CDR3 regions from RNA transcripts. During a first-round RT-PCR of the TCR CDR3, the HTBI primer set was used. Each CDR3 protein is one row after TCRdb ran MiXCR on the multiplex PCR reads. Among a few hundred thousand distinct CDR3 sequences listed, less than 20% were seen once. General study results and limits: Before onset, by a median of approximately 5.9 months, the model predicted ophthalmopathy.

Every diagnosis used clinical symptoms, serum thyroxine and TRAb, thyroid ultrasound and orbital computed tomography. Germline loops: CDR1 SGHDT, CDR2 YYEEEE. The CDR3 is 14 residues long. The V end lost 1 base, the J end lost 5 bases, and 10 bases lay between the germline ends. The chain is built from TRBV5-6 and TRBJ2-4, with D maybe TRBD2 (6 bases). The sequence was collected from a man between 45 and 60 years old with Graves' ophthalmopathy. Input material: blood. The CDR3, as DNA: TGTGCCAGCAGCTTGTGGGAGGACGAAAACATTCAGTACTTC. Encoded protein: CASSLWEDENIQYF.